These T cell receptor beta chains were read from a single sample in a study of T-cell memory formation after mild COVID-19. One entry per CDR3 protein, called by TCRdb with MiXCR from the 5' RACE reads. The sample carries 250,000 to 300,000 distinct CDR3 sequences, roughly 15% recorded once. The sequenced sample consisted of PBMCs or a T cell subset sorted from them (not recorded which). All receptors come from a man aged 18 to 29 who had mild COVID-19 (a few samples of this study predate the infection). Cell type and time point are not known. Each CDR3 is given with its conserved first and last residue. The D gene is left open where the match is weak. Size is omitted from some rows. Given values are once, few, many or a class for expanded clones.

v_call	clone_size	j_call	d_call	cdr3_aa	cdr3_nt
TRBV28	few	TRBJ2-3	.	CASSPPAPQREHF	TGTGCCAGCAGTCCCCCGGCCCCCCAGAGAGAGCATTTT
TRBV11-2	many	TRBJ2-5	.	CASSLGPVWQETQYF	TGTGCCAGCAGCTTAGGGCCAGTATGGCAAGAGACCCAGTACTTC
TRBV14	few	TRBJ1-1	.	CASSRPGYTEAFF	TGTGCCAGCAGCCGCCCGGGTTACACTGAAGCTTTCTTT
TRBV5-1	.	TRBJ2-3	TRBD1	CASSLTGDGTDTQYF	TGCGCCAGCAGCCTGACAGGGGATGGCACAGATACGCAGTATTTT
TRBV6-5	few	TRBJ1-3	.	CASRTFSGNTIYF	TGTGCCAGCCGCACTTTCTCTGGAAACACCATATATTTT
TRBV2	.	TRBJ1-1	.	CASGKGTEAFF	TGTGCCAGTGGGAAAGGCACTGAAGCTTTCTTT
TRBV5-1	.	TRBJ1-1	TRBD1	CASSVQGDSYTEAFF	TGCGCCAGCAGCGTTCAGGGGGACAGCTACACTGAAGCTTTCTTT
TRBV4-2	.	TRBJ2-2	.	CASSQGGGLAGELFF	TGTGCCAGCAGCCAAGGAGGGGGGCTCGCCGGGGAGCTGTTTTTT
TRBV6-5	.	TRBJ2-3	TRBD1	CASSPRTGRTDTQYF	TGTGCCAGCAGCCCGCGGACAGGACGCACAGATACGCAGTATTTT
TRBV29-1	.	TRBJ1-2	.	CSVSLTSRAYTF	TGCAGCGTCTCCTTGACTAGCCGCGCCTACACCTTC
TRBV15	few	TRBJ1-2	.	CATSRAETGGYTF	TGTGCCACCAGCAGAGCGGAGACCGGTGGCTACACCTTC
TRBV7-9	few	TRBJ1-1	.	CASRKTNTEAFF	TGTGCCAGCAGGAAGACGAACACTGAAGCTTTCTTT
TRBV7-9	few	TRBJ2-3	TRBD2	CASSLSGFAGGNTDTQYF	TGTGCCAGCAGCTTATCCGGGTTTGCGGGGGGGAACACAGATACGCAGTATTTT
TRBV10-3	few	TRBJ2-2	TRBD2	CAISELVAGDHTGELFF	TGTGCCATCAGTGAGCTGGTTGCGGGGGATCACACCGGGGAGCTGTTTTTT
TRBV7-2	many	TRBJ2-5	TRBD1	CASTTGRSATQYF	TGTGCCTCCACGACAGGGCGGTCAGCGACCCAGTACTTC
TRBV3-1	.	TRBJ2-3	.	CASSLLGLLKDTQYF	TGTGCCAGCAGCCTTTTGGGACTGTTAAAAGATACGCAGTATTTT
TRBV7-2	.	TRBJ1-6	TRBD1	CASSLGGTGPGWALHF	TGTGCCAGCAGCCTAGGAGGGACAGGCCCAGGGTGGGCCCTCCACTTT
TRBV4-1	.	TRBJ2-5	.	CASSPLTGFQETQYF	TGCGCCAGCAGCCCCCTAACGGGTTTTCAAGAGACCCAGTACTTC
TRBV5-1	.	TRBJ1-5	TRBD1	CASSATGGLQPQHF	TGCGCCAGCAGCGCTACAGGGGGCCTTCAGCCCCAGCATTTT
TRBV2	few	TRBJ2-1	TRBD2	CASSVSSGGQNNEQFF	TGTGCCAGCAGTGTATCTAGCGGGGGCCAAAACAATGAGCAGTTCTTC
TRBV7-9	.	TRBJ1-1	.	CASSTETNTEAFF	TGTGCCAGCAGCACTGAAACGAACACTGAAGCTTTCTTT
TRBV4-3	few	TRBJ1-1	.	CASSQEPSTEAFF	TGCGCCAGCAGCCAAGAACCTAGCACTGAAGCTTTCTTT
TRBV14	.	TRBJ1-2	TRBD1	CASSLNDRGDYGYTF	TGTGCCAGCAGCCTCAATGACAGGGGAGACTACGGCTACACCTTC
TRBV29-1	once	TRBJ2-5	TRBD2	CSVRPYLAGGQETQYF	TGCAGCGTTCGTCCCTACCTAGCGGGGGGCCAAGAGACCCAGTACTTC
TRBV7-6	.	TRBJ2-2	.	CASSLRGGGTTGELFF	TGTGCCAGCAGCTTACGCGGTGGGGGAACCACCGGGGAGCTGTTTTTT
TRBV12-3/TRBV12-4	.	TRBJ1-5	TRBD1	CASSRQGGQPQHF	TGTGCCAGCAGCCGACAGGGCGGCCAGCCCCAGCATTTT
TRBV7-3	.	TRBJ2-3	TRBD2	CASSPISAMTSVGTDTQYF	TGTGCCAGCAGCCCCATAAGTGCCATGACTAGCGTTGGCACAGATACGCAGTATTTT
TRBV7-8	.	TRBJ1-5	.	CASSLGDRGNQPQHF	TGTGCCAGCAGCTTAGGAGACAGAGGCAATCAGCCCCAGCATTTT
TRBV7-9	many	TRBJ1-1	.	CASRPREEAFF	TGTGCCAGCAGACCCCGGGAAGAAGCTTTCTTT
TRBV7-8	.	TRBJ2-1	.	CASSLFRSPPSEQFF	TGTGCCAGCAGCTTATTTCGGTCCCCCCCCAGTGAGCAGTTCTTC
TRBV4-1	.	TRBJ1-1	.	CASSHRGRPLNTEAFF	TGCGCCAGCAGCCACAGGGGCAGGCCACTGAACACTGAAGCTTTCTTT
TRBV7-9	many	TRBJ1-3	TRBD1	CASSSTGGASGNTIYF	TGTGCCAGCAGCTCGACAGGGGGCGCGTCGGGAAACACCATATATTTT
TRBV7-8	many	TRBJ2-1	.	CASRGFSSYNEQFF	TGTGCCAGCCGCGGGTTCAGCTCCTACAATGAGCAGTTCTTC
TRBV24-1	.	TRBJ1-5	TRBD1	CAMGQGRFSVGPQHF	TGTGCCATGGGACAGGGGAGATTCTCGGTCGGGCCCCAGCATTTT
TRBV5-1	.	TRBJ2-1	.	CASSDQGSSYNEQFF	TGCGCCAGCAGTGACCAGGGGAGCTCCTACAATGAGCAGTTCTTC
TRBV20-1	.	TRBJ1-2	TRBD1	CSGSYRGRIGYTF	TGCAGTGGAAGCTACAGGGGGCGGATCGGCTACACCTTC
TRBV5-1	.	TRBJ2-3	TRBD1	CASSLGTGADTQYF	TGCGCCAGCAGCTTGGGGACAGGGGCAGATACGCAGTATTTT
TRBV20-1	.	TRBJ2-5	TRBD2	CSARDSGSRETQYF	TGCAGTGCCAGGGATAGCGGGTCCAGGGAGACCCAGTACTTC
TRBV28	few	TRBJ2-5	.	CASSLDPAAIETQYF	TGTGCCAGCAGTTTAGACCCGGCGGCTATAGAGACCCAGTACTTC
TRBV20-1	.	TRBJ1-2	.	CSARSDTNYGYTF	TGCAGTGCTAGATCAGACACTAACTATGGCTACACCTTC
TRBV5-1	.	TRBJ1-2	.	CASSLDWNYGYTF	TGCGCCAGCAGCTTGGACTGGAACTATGGCTACACCTTC
TRBV10-3	many	TRBJ1-5	.	CAISEPGADNQPQHF	TGTGCCATCAGTGAGCCGGGGGCGGACAATCAGCCCCAGCATTTT
TRBV20-1	.	TRBJ2-1	TRBD2	CSARDPGSGEYNEQFF	TGCAGTGCTAGAGATCCGGGTAGCGGGGAGTACAATGAGCAGTTCTTC
TRBV6-6	few	TRBJ1-2	.	CASSYSRVGYTF	TGTGCCAGCAGTTACTCCAGGGTTGGCTACACCTTC
TRBV7-8	few	TRBJ2-5	.	CASSGPRGRETQYF	TGTGCCAGCAGCGGTCCCAGGGGACGGGAGACCCAGTACTTC
TRBV7-2	few	TRBJ2-1	.	CASSFPRSSYNEQFF	TGTGCCAGCAGCTTTCCCAGGAGCTCCTACAATGAGCAGTTCTTC
TRBV6-5	few	TRBJ1-1	.	CASSWASLGGTEAFF	TGTGCCAGCAGTTGGGCTAGTTTGGGAGGAACTGAAGCTTTCTTT
TRBV6-5	few	TRBJ1-5	.	CASSPTGRSNQPQHF	TGTGCCAGCAGTCCCACGGGGAGGAGCAATCAGCCCCAGCATTTT